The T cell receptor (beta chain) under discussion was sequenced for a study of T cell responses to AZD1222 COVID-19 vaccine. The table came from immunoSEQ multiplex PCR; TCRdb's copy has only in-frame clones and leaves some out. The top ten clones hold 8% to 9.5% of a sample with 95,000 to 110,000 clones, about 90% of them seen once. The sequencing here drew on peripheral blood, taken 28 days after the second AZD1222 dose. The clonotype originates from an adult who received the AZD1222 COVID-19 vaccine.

The CDR3 nucleotides read TGTGCCAGCAGCCAAGATTCGTTTTCGGCAGCTTATGGCTACACCTTC. It codes for CASSQDSFSAAYGYTF. The J gene is TRBJ1-2, the V gene TRBV3-1 (or the pseudogene TRBV3-2); unclear D gene. The germline gives CDR1 LGHDT, CDR2 YNNKEL (reference sequence). The CDR3 is 16 amino acids. The V and J ends lost 0 bases and 5 bases respectively, with 16 bases between them.